Included here is one T cell receptor beta chain sequence, with context. Its antigen is undetermined. Profiled with immunoSEQ multiplex PCR; TCRdb holds only in-frame clones, not every one. The sample has roughly 380,000 clones; about 92% are singletons. The data stem from a study of Ad26.COV2.S vaccination and SARS-CoV-2 variants. Study-wide findings and caveats: Placebo recipients and vaccine recipients were similar in non-spike TCR breadth. Relative to placebo recipients, vaccine recipients exhibited elevated spike-specific TCR breadth. Substantial breadth in spike-specific CD8+ and CD4+ T cell responses was reportedly seen after vaccination.

The CDR3 is 16 amino acids. The V end lost 2 bases, the J end lost 0 bases, and 11 bases lay between the germline ends. Per the germline V gene, CDR1 is SGHTS and CDR2 is YDEGEE. The sequencing here drew on peripheral blood, taken after recovery from COVID-19. J is TRBJ2-2 and V is TRBV5-8; no clear D. The TCR was taken from a human donor who had recovered from COVID-19. The CDR3 region has the DNA TGTGCCAGCAGCTTCCGACACAACGCGAACACCGGGGAGCTGTTTTTT. Translation gives CASSFRHNANTGELFF.